This TCR beta chain originates from a study of T cell responses to AZD1222 COVID-19 vaccine (dated by TCRdb to the early 2020s). In the study overall: AZD1222 recipients whose second dose came at about 4 weeks and those whose second dose came at about 12 weeks were combined into one group, since spike-specific TCR depth and breadth did not differ between the two schedules. A total of under 250 trial participants underwent TCR sequencing, of whom around 210 had received two doses of AZD1222 and around 25 had received two doses of the MenACWY control vaccine. Trial participants were enrolled by age into 18-55, 56-69 and 70-plus year subgroups, with roughly 150, 30 and 60 TCR-sequenced participants respectively. Overall study results and their limits: Most participants were white British and females outnumbered males, and the authors suggested that clonal diversity may have been underestimated. A significant rise in spike-specific TCR breadth and depth was observed after two AZD1222 doses relative to day 0 and relative to MenACWY recipients. Nearly half of unique spike-specific TCRs reportedly recognized epitopes outside regions mutated in the B.1.351 and B.1.1.7 variants. In the small 56-69-year group, the increase in depth fell short of significance, most likely because of low power. Because no day 14 peak-response samples were available, repertoires were characterized only after the peak T cell response. Only six AZD1222 recipients were SARS-CoV-2 seropositive at baseline, limiting conclusions about previously exposed vaccinees. The vaccine-associated CD4 TCRs covered the entire spike protein, and the dominant responses fell in regions 160-218 and 743-854.

The time point label for this specimen denotes: baseline before first vaccination. Vaccinee samples were obtained from the UK trials COV001 and COV002, which included a single-blind randomized controlled phase 2/3 trial of AZD1222 (ChAdOx1 nCoV-19) in healthy adults. Trial participant PBMC samples were collected at day 0 and day 28 after the second dose for TCRbeta chain sequencing. This clone has a single count. Its antigen is unknown. Base qualities are not provided; no much larger clone lies one nucleotide away. The CDR3 regions of human TCRbeta chains were analyzed by immunosequencing. The published analysis was carried out like this. TCRs in the repertoires were compared against a reference library of SARS-CoV-2-specific TCRs that had been generated with the MIRA antigen-specificity platform. Breadth was defined as the fraction of unique TCRs that were SARS-CoV-2-associated, and depth was defined as the fraction of total T cells that were SARS-CoV-2-associated. Using the MIRA data, every spike-specific TCR was mapped to the spike region that the TCR reacted to and assigned to either a CD4 or a CD8 class. Log10-transformed breadth and depth values were compared by one-way ANOVA with Sidak's multiple comparisons tests. In TCRdb, the immuneACCESS table is reduced to in-frame sequences with V and J assigned. These tables do not hold every clone; where another copy was compared, an unresolved V gene accounts for under half, and the others remain unexplained. V and J calls and clone size follow that table, whereas D and trimming were derived from the DNA. The sample records 100,000 to 150,000 clones, around 86% of which are singletons. The top ten hold about 1.2% of the sample.

Trimming takes 3 bases from V and 5 bases from J, and the germline ends sit 10 bases apart. CDR1 is given as SEHNR and CDR2 as FQNEAQ, both from the germline V gene (reference sequence). The CDR3 runs 14 amino acids, cysteine and phenylalanine included. Of the read, only the CDR3 DNA is kept; its 42 bases are in frame from base 1. Sequenced here: peripheral blood, sampled on day 0 of AZD1222 vaccination. This chain is built from TRBV7-9 and TRBJ1-4; the D gene cannot be named for sure. The clonotype originates from an adult in good health. The encoded CDR3 is CASSFADSNEKLFF. The base sequence is TGTGCCAGCAGCTTCGCGGACTCGAATGAAAAACTGTTTTTT.